This entry lists 14 T cell receptor beta chains sequenced from one sample in a study of a mutant IDH1 vaccine in newly diagnosed glioma (dated by TCRdb to the early 2020s). No antigen has been assigned to these receptors. What the time point label conveys for this sample: week 35, safety follow-up. Each vaccine dose, consisting of 300 ug of a 20-mer mutant IDH1 peptide in Montanide, was administered subcutaneously with topical imiquimod. Receptors were amplified or captured by the immunoSEQ multiplex PCR assay. Held by TCRdb, this immuneACCESS table contains in-frame sequences only and omits some clones. Under half of the omission traces to an unresolved V gene where checked; the cause of the rest is unknown. This sample has approximately 50,000 clones in its table, and more than 70% of those were observed once. In total, the top ten clones hold around 5.7% of the sample. The source was PBMCs, collected from a glioma patient whose treatment included an IDH1 peptide vaccine. The receptors were sampled from a woman in her thirties or forties with glioma.

The chain carries TRBV5-4 and TRBJ2-5, with 12 nucleotides matching TRBD2. With 1 base clipped from V and 5 bases from J, the junction kept 9 bases outside the gene matches. The CDR3 is made up of 17 amino acids. Per the germline V gene, CDR1 is SGHNT and CDR2 is YYREEE (reference sequence). The chain's CDR3 is CASSLRRLAGVEETQYF. DNA of the CDR3: TGTGCCAGCAGCTTGCGACGACTAGCGGGAGTGGAGGAGACCCAGTACTTC.

CDR3 region: CASSRKGDTEAFF. The CDR3 nucleotides read TGCGCCAGCAGCCGGAAAGGGGACACTGAAGCTTTCTTT. The chain employs TRBV5-1 and TRBJ1-1; D is perhaps TRBD1 (5 bases). V was shortened by 4 bases and J by 3 bases, with 10 bases between the two germline ends. Germline V gene lookup returns CDR1 SGHRS and CDR2 YFSETQ. The CDR3 extends over 13 amino acids.

The chain couples TRBV6-1 to TRBJ1-5; possibly TRBD1 for D (6 bases). The V gene's germline CDR1 is MNHNS and CDR2 SASEGT. The V and J ends lost 10 bases and 6 bases respectively, with 19 bases between them. The CDR3 consists of 14 residues. CDR3: CATEGGGRTQPQHF. The CDR3 coding sequence is TGTGCCACCGAAGGGGGGGGCCGTACTCAGCCCCAGCATTTT.

The CDR3 nucleotides are TGTGCCAGCAGTGGTGGGAGGGGAACAGATACGCAGTATTTT. Protein sequence: CASSGGRGTDTQYF. The rearrangement links TRBV2 to TRBJ2-3; 7 positions match TRBD2. Germline-derived CDR1 and CDR2 are SNHLY and FYNNEI. CDR3 length: 14 residues. J lost 3 bases, V lost 4 bases, and 4 bases had no gene match.

The gene calls are TRBV6-1 and TRBJ1-3; 10 bases agree with TRBD1. Losses at the gene ends were 8 bases for V and 4 bases for J; bases not matched to a gene: 2. The CDR3 is 13 amino acids. In germline, CDR1 is MNHNS, CDR2 SASEGT. CDR3 sequence: CASDRGQGNTIYF. In DNA, the CDR3 is TGTGCCAGCGACAGGGGGCAGGGAAACACCATATATTTT.

The genes are TRBV11-2 and TRBJ2-7, with TRBD1 matching over 8 bases. This CDR3 has 13 residues. V trimming: 5 bases; J trimming: 2 bases; junction bases outside the gene matches: 2. Germline-derived CDR1 and CDR2 are SGHAT and FQNNGV. In DNA form, the CDR3 reads TGTGCCAGCAGCCTGGACAGGGCCTACGAGCAGTACTTC. This translates into CASSLDRAYEQYF.

A single count supports this clone. The V gene is TRBV4-3, the J gene TRBJ2-1; 7 bases line up with TRBD2. The V and J ends lost 1 base and 6 bases, in that order; junction bases with no gene match: 9. This CDR3 is built from 16 residues. From germline, CDR1 is LGHNA and CDR2 YSLEER. DNA of the CDR3: TGCGCCAGCAGCCAAGTGATCGGGACTATGGGCAATGAGCAGTTCTTC. It specifies CASSQVIGTMGNEQFF.

The chain combines TRBV14 with TRBJ2-1, with unresolved D. From germline, CDR1 is SGHDN and CDR2 FVKESK. This CDR3 has 13 amino acids. The ends were cut back, 2 bases at V and 4 bases at J, with 6 bases in the middle. The CDR3 DNA sequence: TGTGCCAGCAGCCAAACTGGTTACAATGAGCAGTTCTTC. Translating it yields CASSQTGYNEQFF.

The CDR3 sequence is CATSRQPYTEAFF. In nucleotides, the CDR3 is TGTGCCACCAGCAGACAGCCTTACACTGAAGCTTTCTTT. The chain combines TRBV15 with TRBJ1-1, with no clear D. The CDR3 is 13 residues long. Germline V gives CDR1 LNHNV, CDR2 YYDKDF (reference sequence). The V end lost 2 bases, the J end lost 3 bases, and 7 bases lay between the germline ends. The full variable domain, in which reference TRBV15 and TRBJ1-1 provide the parts outside the CDR3, is DAMVIQNPRYQVTQFGKPVTLSCSQTLNHNVMYWYQQKSSQAPKLLFHYYDKDFNNEADTPDNFQSRRPNTSFCFLDIRSPGLGDTAMYLCATSRQPYTEAFFGQGTRLTVV.

This clone has a single count. This chain uses TRBV2 with TRBJ2-2; the match to TRBD1 covers 7 bases. This CDR3 contains 14 residues. CDR1 is SNHLY, CDR2 FYNNEI, per germline. The junction had 2 bases not matched to a gene; V was cut back by 6 bases and J by 1 base. CDR3 bases: TGTGCCAGCAGGACAGGGATGAACACCGGGGAGCTGTTTTTT. Amino acid sequence: CASRTGMNTGELFF.

V is TRBV7-6 and J is TRBJ2-5; the match to TRBD2 covers 10 bases. The CDR3 length is 19 residues. Germline CDR1 reads SGHVS; CDR2 reads FNYEAQ. The V gene end was trimmed by 0 bases and the J gene end by 4 bases; junction bases not matched to a gene: 14. In DNA, the CDR3 is TGTGCCAGCAGCTTAGCGCCAGTAGCGGGGGGCAAGAGTAGAGAGACCCAGTACTTC. Translated, it gives CASSLAPVAGGKSRETQYF.

As for this clone: The junction and the germline gene differ at one end; a read error may be behind it. The V gene is TRBV18, the J gene TRBJ1-2; no reliable D call. The CDR3 contains 13 residues. From germline, CDR1 is KGHSH and CDR2 LQKENI. DNA for the CDR3: TGTGCCAGCTCACCAAGTCCAGACTCCACGACCAGCTTC. Translated: CASSPSPDSTTSF.

This clone was counted a single time. The rearrangement uses TRBV6-1 and TRBJ1-5; tentative D call: TRBD1 (5 bases). This CDR3 has 15 residues. V was pared by 4 bases and J by 9 bases, with 19 bases between. Germline V gene data show CDR1 as MNHNS and CDR2 as SASEGT. CDR3 amino acids: CASSVGTGGGRPQHF. In DNA, the CDR3 is TGTGCCAGCAGTGTTGGGACTGGGGGGGGTAGGCCCCAGCATTTT.

V usage is TRBV15 and J usage is TRBJ2-7; TRBD1 is a possible D gene (5 bases). The CDR3 spans 15 residues. Germline CDR1 is LNHNV and CDR2 is YYDKDF (reference sequence). The V gene lost 0 bases and the J gene lost 3 bases, with 12 bases spanning the gap. The CDR3 DNA sequence: TGTGCCACCAGCAGAGATCTAACAGGCCACTACGAGCAGTACTTC. Translating gives CATSRDLTGHYEQYF.